This TCR beta chain was found in a study of regulatory T cells in long-lasting Graves disease. Study details: A definition of persistent Graves' disease required over 5 years of antithyroid drugs plus positive TSH receptor antibodies.

Time point specified: persistent/refractory GD, antithyroid drugs over 5 years with positive TRAb. Scientists built the TCR library using RNA that was extracted from PBMCs. Per American Thyroid Association guidelines, Graves' disease was diagnosed. The table lists this clonotype with a few counts. Its antigen is unknown. Study-wide results and limits: The study found persistent patients shared more public clonotypes (roughly 2,800) than new patients (nearly 1,000).

Libraries of TCR beta came from iRepertoire HTBI primers plus Arm-PCR of CDR3 regions. TCRdb redid the calling of the multiplex PCR reads with MiXCR, one entry per CDR3 protein. The table records approximately 290,000 distinct CDR3 sequences, 22% of them present only once. V was clipped by 0 bases and J by 1 base; unmatched bases: 9. The CDR3 extends over 19 amino acids. Germline lookup yields CDR1 SGHVS and CDR2 FQNEAQ. The chain uses TRBV7-8 and TRBJ2-2, with 9 bases that match TRBD2. Sequencing was performed on peripheral blood mononuclear cells (PBMCs), taken when the disease was refractory, from a patient treated with antithyroid drugs. The TCR sequence derives from a female donor with Graves disease. In DNA, the CDR3 is TGTGCCAGCAGCTTAGCGCTGTGGATAGCGGGAGAGAACACCGGGGAGCTGTTTTTT. Protein: CASSLALWIAGENTGELFF.